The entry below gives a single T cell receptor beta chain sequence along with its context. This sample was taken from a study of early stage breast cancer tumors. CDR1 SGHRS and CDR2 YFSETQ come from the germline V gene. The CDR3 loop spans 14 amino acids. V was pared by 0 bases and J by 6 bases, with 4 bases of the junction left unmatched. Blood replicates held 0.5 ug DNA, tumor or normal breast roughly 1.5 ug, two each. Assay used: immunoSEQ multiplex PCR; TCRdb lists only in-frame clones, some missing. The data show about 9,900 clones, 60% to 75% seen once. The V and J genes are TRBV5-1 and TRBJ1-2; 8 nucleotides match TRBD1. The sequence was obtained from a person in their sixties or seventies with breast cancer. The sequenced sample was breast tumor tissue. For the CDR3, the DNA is TGCGCCAGCAGCTTGGGGCAGGGGGCGAATGGCTACACCTTC. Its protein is CASSLGQGANGYTF.